This T cell receptor beta chain was recorded in a study of shared clonotypes between healthy human individuals (TCRdb year 2020). Regarding the complete study: Two women and a few men aged 18 to 49 years were included in the cohort. To estimate repertoire size and how much clonotype sharing occurs between individuals, the study deeply sequenced the blood TCR repertoires of about 5 healthy adults. Different laboratories and diverse techniques were used to prepare libraries and sequence TCR repertoires, to increase sequencing depth and limit assay-specific biases. Leukapheresis yielded between about 0.85 and 10 billion PBMCs per donor.

Using the deep immunoSEQ assay, multiplex PCR amplified TCR CDR3 regions from genomic DNA. For each cell subset, the extracted genomic DNA was distributed evenly across all wells of several immunoSEQ 96-well plates, and each plate served as one replicate. For unsorted PBMC, roughly 300 ng of genomic DNA, equivalent to around 30,000 T cell genomes, went into each replicate PCR. Genomic DNA from unsorted PBMC was sequenced over ten immunoSEQ deep assay plates. Purified libraries were quantified with a Qubit 3.0 fluorometer, sized on a Bioanalyzer 2100, and re-quantified with the KAPA Library Quantification kit. Every immunoSEQ 96-well plate was sequenced on a separate single-read 150-cycle Illumina NextSeq 550 flow cell. As for how the authors treated the data: Because only junctional sequences without quality scores were contained in the immunoSEQ output, filtering matching that applied to full-length reads could not be performed. To assign V/J genes and CDR3, sequences were annotated against IMGT germline references using PyIR, a Python wrapper for IgBLAST v1.9. Any read was removed if the V/J assignment was weak (E-value above 1e-6), the CDR3 was missing, or the read contained stop codons, out-of-frame junctions, or ambiguous translated residues. A V3J clonotype was defined by an identical inferred V gene, J gene, and CDR3 amino acid sequence. Percentage overlap between repertoires was computed as shared unique clonotypes divided by the size of the smaller repertoire. Three approaches were used to assess repertoire richness: RTK rarefaction, the Chao1 estimator, and Recon v2.1 estimates of unobserved clonotypes. As stored in TCRdb, this immuneACCESS dataset retains in-frame rearrangements with V and J assigned. A fraction of the clones does not appear; measured against another copy, unresolved V genes explain less than half of the discrepancy, and the remainder lacks a known reason. Clonal size and the V and J genes are those of that table, whereas D and trimming came from the DNA. In this sample the table shows about half a million clones, about four fifths of which occur a single time. About 13% of the sample goes to the ten largest clones.

What the authors observed across the whole study: Because the study included a small number of donors, the genetic and exposure-history diversity represented was limited. Pairwise subsampling led to the expectation that sequencing depth would affect the degree of clonotype sharing among donors. Sampling was restricted to blood, and TCR repertoires in tissues likely differ from the TCR repertoires found in blood.

This clone was found a few times. Its antigen has not been determined. Base-call qualities are not available, and no considerably larger clone is one nucleotide away. The germline V gene gives CDR1 as MDHEN and CDR2 as SYDVKM. The CDR3 has 15 amino acids, counting the end cysteine and phenylalanine. Only CDR3 DNA is held: 45 bases, read in frame from base 1. Trimming leaves V shorter by 7 bases and J shorter by 2 bases, with the junction holding 11 bases beyond the gene matches. The donors were healthy, HIV-negative adults with no recently reported acute infections or vaccinations. Every donor was a Caucasian adult living in Nashville, Tennessee, USA. In the unsorted samples, some 94 million PBMCs were counted, and genomic DNA was extracted using the QIAamp DNA Blood Mini kit. After blood collection by leukapheresis, PBMCs were isolated using Ficoll-Histopaque density gradient centrifugation and then cryopreserved in the vapor phase of liquid nitrogen.

The TCR originated in a woman aged 40 to 50 in good health. Some clones in this sample may be carry-over from other donors' samples. In this chain, TRBV28 is recombined with TRBJ2-7, with 7 middle bases fitting TRBD2. Sequences were obtained from PBMCs. In nucleotide form, the sequence is TGTGCCAGCAAGCAACTAGCGCCCGTCACCTACGAGCAGTACTTC. This sequence encodes CASKQLAPVTYEQYF.